The present T cell receptor beta chain was sequenced within a study of CXCR3-negative and CXCR3-positive naive CD8 T cells. Whole-study results and caveats: More hydrophobic TRB CDR3s occurred in CXCR3-positive than in CXCR3-negative naive cells.

Worth noting for this clonotype: What it binds is unknown.

5' RACE that incorporated UMI labels was used to prepare the TRB cDNA libraries. TCRdb reworked the 5' RACE reads into one entry per CDR3 protein, no DNA. The sample holds 50,000 to 65,000 distinct CDR3 sequences. This CDR3 comprises 12 residues. CDR1 is MDHEN and CDR2 is SYDVKM in the germline V gene. What was sequenced was naive CXCR3+ CD8+ T cells from blood. Specified subset: CD45RO-CCR7+CD27+CD95- naive CD8+ T cells expressing CXCR3 (TNR3+). The V and J genes are TRBV28 and TRBJ2-4. This TCR was recovered from a human donor in good health. Some clones in this sample may be carry-over from other donors' samples. CDR3 in amino acids: CASSLDQNIQYF.